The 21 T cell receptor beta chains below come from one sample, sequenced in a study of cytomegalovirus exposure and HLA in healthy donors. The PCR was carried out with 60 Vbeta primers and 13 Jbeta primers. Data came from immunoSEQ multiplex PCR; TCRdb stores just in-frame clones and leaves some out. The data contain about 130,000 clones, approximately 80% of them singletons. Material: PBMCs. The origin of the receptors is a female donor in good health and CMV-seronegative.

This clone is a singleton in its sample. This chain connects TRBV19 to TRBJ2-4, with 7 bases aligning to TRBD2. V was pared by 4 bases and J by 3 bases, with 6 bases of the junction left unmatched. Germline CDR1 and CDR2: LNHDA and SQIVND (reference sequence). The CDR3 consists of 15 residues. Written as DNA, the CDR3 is TGTGCCAGTAGTAATGAGGGAGGGAACAAAAACATTCAGTACTTC. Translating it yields CASSNEGGNKNIQYF. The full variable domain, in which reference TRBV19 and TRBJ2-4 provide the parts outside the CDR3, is DGGITQSPKYLFRKEGQNVTLSCEQNLNHDAMYWYRQDPGQGLRLIYYSQIVNDFQKGDIAEGYSVSREKKESFPLTVTSAQKNPTAFYLCASSNEGGNKNIQYFGAGTRLSVL.

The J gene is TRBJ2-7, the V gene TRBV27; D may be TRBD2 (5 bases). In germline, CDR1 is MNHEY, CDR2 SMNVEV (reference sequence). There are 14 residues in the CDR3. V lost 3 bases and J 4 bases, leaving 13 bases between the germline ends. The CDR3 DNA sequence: TGTGCCAGCAGTTTTGCGGGTCTTAAGTACGAGCAGTACTTC. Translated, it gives CASSFAGLKYEQYF.

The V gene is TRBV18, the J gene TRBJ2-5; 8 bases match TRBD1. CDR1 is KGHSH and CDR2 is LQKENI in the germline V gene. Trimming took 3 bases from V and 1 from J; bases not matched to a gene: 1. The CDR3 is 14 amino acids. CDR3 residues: CASSPGQAQETQYF. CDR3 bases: TGTGCCAGCTCACCGGGACAGGCCCAAGAGACCCAGTACTTC.

CDR3 in DNA: TGTGCCAGCAGCTCCGACAGAAACGGTCAGCCCCAGCATTTT. This codes for CASSSDRNGQPQHF. J is TRBJ1-5 and V is TRBV7-9; D might be TRBD1 (5 bases). Trimming shortened V by 4 bases and J by 6 bases, and 13 bases separated the two germline ends. The CDR3 runs to 14 residues. Germline CDR1 SEHNR, CDR2 FQNEAQ (reference sequence).

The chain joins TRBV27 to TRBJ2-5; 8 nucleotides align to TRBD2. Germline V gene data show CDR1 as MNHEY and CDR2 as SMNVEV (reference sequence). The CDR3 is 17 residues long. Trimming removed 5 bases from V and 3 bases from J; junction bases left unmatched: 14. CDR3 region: CASSPTVLAELKETQYF. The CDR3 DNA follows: TGTGCCAGCAGTCCTACCGTACTAGCGGAACTGAAAGAGACCCAGTACTTC.

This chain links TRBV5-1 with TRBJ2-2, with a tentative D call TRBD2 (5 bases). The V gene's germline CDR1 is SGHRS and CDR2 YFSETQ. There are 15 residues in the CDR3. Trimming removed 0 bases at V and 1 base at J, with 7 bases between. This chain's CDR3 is CASSLVDWNTGELFF. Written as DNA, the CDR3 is TGCGCCAGCAGCTTGGTGGACTGGAACACCGGGGAGCTGTTTTTT.

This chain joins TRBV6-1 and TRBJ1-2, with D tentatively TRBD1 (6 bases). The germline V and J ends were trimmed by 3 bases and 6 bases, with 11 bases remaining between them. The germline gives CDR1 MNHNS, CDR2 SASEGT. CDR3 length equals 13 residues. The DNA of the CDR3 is TGTGCCAGCAGTGATGGCAGGGACAATGGCTACACCTTC. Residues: CASSDGRDNGYTF.

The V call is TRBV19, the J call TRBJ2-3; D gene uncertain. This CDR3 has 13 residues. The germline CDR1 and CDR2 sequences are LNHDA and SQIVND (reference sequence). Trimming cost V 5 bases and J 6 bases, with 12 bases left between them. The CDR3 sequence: CASSARARDTQYF. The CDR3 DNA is TGTGCCAGTAGTGCCAGAGCCAGGGATACGCAGTATTTT.

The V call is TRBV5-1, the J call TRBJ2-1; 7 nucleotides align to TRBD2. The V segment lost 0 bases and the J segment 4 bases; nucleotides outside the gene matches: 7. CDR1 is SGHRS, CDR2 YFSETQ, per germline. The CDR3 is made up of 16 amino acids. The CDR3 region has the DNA TGCGCCAGCAGCTTGGCTAGCCAGCGGGGTTACAATGAGCAGTTCTTC. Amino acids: CASSLASQRGYNEQFF.

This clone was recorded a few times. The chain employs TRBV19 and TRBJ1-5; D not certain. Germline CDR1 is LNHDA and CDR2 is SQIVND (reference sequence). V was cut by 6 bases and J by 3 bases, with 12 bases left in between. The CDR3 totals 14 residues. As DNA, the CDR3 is TGTGCCAGTAGCCTGACATATGACAATCAGCCCCAGCATTTT. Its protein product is CASSLTYDNQPQHF. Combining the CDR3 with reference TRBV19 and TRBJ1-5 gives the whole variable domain DGGITQSPKYLFRKEGQNVTLSCEQNLNHDAMYWYRQDPGQGLRLIYYSQIVNDFQKGDIAEGYSVSREKKESFPLTVTSAQKNPTAFYLCASSLTYDNQPQHFGDGTRLSIL.

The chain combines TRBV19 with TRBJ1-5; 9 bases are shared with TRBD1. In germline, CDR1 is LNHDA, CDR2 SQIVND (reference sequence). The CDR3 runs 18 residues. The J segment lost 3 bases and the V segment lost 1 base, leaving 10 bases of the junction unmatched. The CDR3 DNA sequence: TGTGCCAGTAGTATAGGCCTGACAGGGGGGACCTCCAATCAGCCCCAGCATTTT. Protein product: CASSIGLTGGTSNQPQHF.

CDR3 amino acids: CASSLGLAGVPPGELFF. The CDR3, as DNA: TGTGCCAGCAGCTTGGGACTAGCGGGAGTGCCCCCCGGGGAGCTGTTTTTT. The chain recombines TRBV5-6 with TRBJ2-2; 12 bases fit TRBD2. CDR1 is SGHDT, CDR2 YYEEEE, per germline. The CDR3 is made up of 17 amino acids. The junction had 6 bases not matched to a gene; V was cut back by 0 bases and J by 6 bases.

The CDR3 spells CATSGYHGTGVTDTQYF. In DNA form, the CDR3 reads TGTGCCACCAGCGGGTATCACGGGACAGGGGTCACAGATACGCAGTATTTT. The chain couples TRBV15 to TRBJ2-3; 10 bases align to TRBD1. V shed 5 bases, J shed 2 bases, and the junction held 10 bases outside the gene matches. The germline CDR1 and CDR2 sequences are LNHNV and YYDKDF (reference sequence). The CDR3 consists of 17 residues. The variable domain in full, with the rest retrieved from reference TRBV15 and TRBJ2-3, is DAMVIQNPRYQVTQFGKPVTLSCSQTLNHNVMYWYQQKSSQAPKLLFHYYDKDFNNEADTPDNFQSRRPNTSFCFLDIRSPGLGDTAMYLCATSGYHGTGVTDTQYFGPGTRLTVL.

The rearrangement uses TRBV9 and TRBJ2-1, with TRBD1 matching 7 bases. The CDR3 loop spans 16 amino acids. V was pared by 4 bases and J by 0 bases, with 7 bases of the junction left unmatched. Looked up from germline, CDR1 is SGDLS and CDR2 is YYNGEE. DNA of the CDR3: TGTGCCAGCAGCCCCCCGGCAGGGGGCTCCTACAATGAGCAGTTCTTC. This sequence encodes CASSPPAGGSYNEQFF.

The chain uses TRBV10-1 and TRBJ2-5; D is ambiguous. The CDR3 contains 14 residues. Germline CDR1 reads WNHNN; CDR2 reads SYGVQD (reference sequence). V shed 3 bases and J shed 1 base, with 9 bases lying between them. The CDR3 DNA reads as TGCGCCAGCAGTGACCGACGAGGCCAAGAGACCCAGTACTTC. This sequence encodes CASSDRRGQETQYF.

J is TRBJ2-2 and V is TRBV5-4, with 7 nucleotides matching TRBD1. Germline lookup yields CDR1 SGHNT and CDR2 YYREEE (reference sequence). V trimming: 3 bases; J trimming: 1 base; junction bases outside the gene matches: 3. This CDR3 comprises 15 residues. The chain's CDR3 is CASSSGTVNTGELFF. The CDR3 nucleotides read TGTGCCAGCAGCTCCGGGACAGTGAACACCGGGGAGCTGTTTTTT.

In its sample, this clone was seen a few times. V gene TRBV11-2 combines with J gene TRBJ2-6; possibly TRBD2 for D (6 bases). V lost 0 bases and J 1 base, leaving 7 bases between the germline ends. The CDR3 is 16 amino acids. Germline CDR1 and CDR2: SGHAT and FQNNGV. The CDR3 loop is CASSLDGRSGANVLTF. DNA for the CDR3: TGTGCCAGCAGCTTAGACGGGAGATCTGGGGCCAACGTCCTGACTTTC.

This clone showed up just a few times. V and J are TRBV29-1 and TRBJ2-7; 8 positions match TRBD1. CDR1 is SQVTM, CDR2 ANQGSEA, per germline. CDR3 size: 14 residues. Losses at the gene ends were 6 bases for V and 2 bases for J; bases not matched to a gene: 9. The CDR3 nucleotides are TGCAGCGTAGCCTGGACAGGGAGCCCCTACGAGCAGTACTTC. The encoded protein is CSVAWTGSPYEQYF.

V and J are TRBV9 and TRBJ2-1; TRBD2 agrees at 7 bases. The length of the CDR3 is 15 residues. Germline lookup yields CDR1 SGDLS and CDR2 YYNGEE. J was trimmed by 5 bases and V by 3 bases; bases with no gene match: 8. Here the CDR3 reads CASSGTSVSNNEQFF. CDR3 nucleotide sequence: TGTGCCAGCAGCGGCACTAGCGTTTCCAACAATGAGCAGTTCTTC.

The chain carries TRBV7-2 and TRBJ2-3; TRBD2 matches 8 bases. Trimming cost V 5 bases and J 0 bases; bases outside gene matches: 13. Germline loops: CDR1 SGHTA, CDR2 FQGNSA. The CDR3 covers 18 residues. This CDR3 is CASSLKTSVTTSTDTQYF. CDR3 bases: TGTGCCAGCAGCCTCAAGACTAGCGTGACGACTAGCACAGATACGCAGTATTTT.

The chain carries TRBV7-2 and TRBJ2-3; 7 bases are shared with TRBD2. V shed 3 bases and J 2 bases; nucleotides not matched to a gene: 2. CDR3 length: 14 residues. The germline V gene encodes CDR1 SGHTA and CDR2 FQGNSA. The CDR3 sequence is CASSLAGVTDTQYF. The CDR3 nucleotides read TGTGCCAGCAGCTTGGCGGGAGTCACAGATACGCAGTATTTT.